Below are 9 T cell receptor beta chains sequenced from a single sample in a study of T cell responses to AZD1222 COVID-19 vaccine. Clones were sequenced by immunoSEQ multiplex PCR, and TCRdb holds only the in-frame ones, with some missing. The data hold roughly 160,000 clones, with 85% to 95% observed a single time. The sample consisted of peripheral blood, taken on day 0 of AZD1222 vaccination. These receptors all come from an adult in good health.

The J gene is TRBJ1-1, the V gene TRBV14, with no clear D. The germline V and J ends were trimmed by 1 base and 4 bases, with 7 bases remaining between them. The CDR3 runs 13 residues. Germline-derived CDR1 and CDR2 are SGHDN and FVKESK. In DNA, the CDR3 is TGTGCCAGCAGCCAAGGGGCGGCCACTGAAGCTTTCTTT. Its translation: CASSQGAATEAFF.

CDR3 residues: CAWSVLGTGNTIYF. DNA for the CDR3: TGTGCCTGGAGTGTACTAGGGACTGGAAACACCATATATTTT. The chain carries TRBV30 and TRBJ1-3; D call uncertain. Germline loops: CDR1 GTSNPN, CDR2 SVGIG (reference sequence). The V end lost 0 bases, the J end lost 2 bases, and 8 bases lay between the germline ends. The CDR3 sequence is 14 residues long.

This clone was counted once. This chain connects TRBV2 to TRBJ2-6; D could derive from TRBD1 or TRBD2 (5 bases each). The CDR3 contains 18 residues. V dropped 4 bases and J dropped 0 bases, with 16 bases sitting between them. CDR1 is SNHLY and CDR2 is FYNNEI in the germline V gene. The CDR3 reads CASSAGDRLYSGANVLTF. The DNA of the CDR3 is TGTGCCAGCAGTGCCGGGGACCGCCTCTACTCTGGGGCCAACGTCCTGACTTTC. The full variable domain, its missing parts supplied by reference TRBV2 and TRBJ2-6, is EPEVTQTPSHQVTQMGQEVILRCVPISNHLYFYWYRQILGQKVEFLVSFYNNEISEKSEIFDDQFSVERPDGSNFTLKIRSTKLEDSAMYFCASSAGDRLYSGANVLTFGAGSRLTVL.

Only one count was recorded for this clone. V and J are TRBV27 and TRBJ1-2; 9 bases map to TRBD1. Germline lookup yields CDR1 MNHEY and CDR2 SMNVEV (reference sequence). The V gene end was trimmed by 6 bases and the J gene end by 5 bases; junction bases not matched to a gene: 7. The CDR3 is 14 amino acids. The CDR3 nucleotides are TGTGCCAGCAGGACTACAGGGGGCGATTATGGCTACACCTTC. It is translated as CASRTTGGDYGYTF.

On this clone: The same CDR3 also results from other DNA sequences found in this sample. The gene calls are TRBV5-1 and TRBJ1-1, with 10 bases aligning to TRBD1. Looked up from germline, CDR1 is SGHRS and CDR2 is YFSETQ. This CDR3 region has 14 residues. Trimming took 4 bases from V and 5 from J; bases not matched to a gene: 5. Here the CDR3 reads CASSTGQGGTEAFF. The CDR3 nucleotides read TGCGCCAGCAGCACCGGACAGGGGGGAACTGAAGCTTTCTTT. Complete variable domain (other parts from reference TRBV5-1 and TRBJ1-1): KAGVTQTPRYLIKTRGQQVTLSCSPISGHRSVSWYQQTPGQGLQFLFEYFSETQRNKGNFPGRFSGRQFSNSRSEMNVSTLELGDSALYLCASSTGQGGTEAFFGQGTRLTVV.

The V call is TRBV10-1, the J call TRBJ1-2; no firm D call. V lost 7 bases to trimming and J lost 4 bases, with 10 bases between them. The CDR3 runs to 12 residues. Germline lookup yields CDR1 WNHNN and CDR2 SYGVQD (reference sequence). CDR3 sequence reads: CASTGGLYGYTF. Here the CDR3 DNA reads TGCGCCAGCACCGGAGGCCTCTATGGCTACACCTTC.

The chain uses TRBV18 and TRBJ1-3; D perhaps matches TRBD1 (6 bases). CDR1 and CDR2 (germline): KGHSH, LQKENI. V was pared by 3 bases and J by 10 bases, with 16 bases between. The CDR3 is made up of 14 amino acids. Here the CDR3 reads CASSPEQGRYTIYF. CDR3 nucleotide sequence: TGTGCCAGCTCACCGGAACAGGGAAGGTATACCATATATTTT. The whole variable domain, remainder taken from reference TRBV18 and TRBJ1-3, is NAGVMQNPRHLVRRRGQEARLRCSPMKGHSHVYWYRQLPEEGLKFMVYLQKENIIDESGMPKERFSAEFPKEGPSILRIQQVVRGDSAAYFCASSPEQGRYTIYFGEGSWLTVV.

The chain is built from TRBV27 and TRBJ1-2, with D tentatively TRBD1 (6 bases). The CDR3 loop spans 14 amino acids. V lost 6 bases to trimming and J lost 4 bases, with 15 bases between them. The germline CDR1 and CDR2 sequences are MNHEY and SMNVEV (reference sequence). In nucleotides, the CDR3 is TGTGCCAGCAGGGAACAGGGATCGGTCTATGGCTACACCTTC. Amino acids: CASREQGSVYGYTF.

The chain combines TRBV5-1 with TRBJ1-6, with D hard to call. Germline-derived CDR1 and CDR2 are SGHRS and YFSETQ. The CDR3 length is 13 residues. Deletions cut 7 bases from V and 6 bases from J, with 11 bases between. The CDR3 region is CASAPPSNSPLHF. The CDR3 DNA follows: TGCGCCAGCGCCCCCCCGTCTAATTCACCCCTCCACTTT.